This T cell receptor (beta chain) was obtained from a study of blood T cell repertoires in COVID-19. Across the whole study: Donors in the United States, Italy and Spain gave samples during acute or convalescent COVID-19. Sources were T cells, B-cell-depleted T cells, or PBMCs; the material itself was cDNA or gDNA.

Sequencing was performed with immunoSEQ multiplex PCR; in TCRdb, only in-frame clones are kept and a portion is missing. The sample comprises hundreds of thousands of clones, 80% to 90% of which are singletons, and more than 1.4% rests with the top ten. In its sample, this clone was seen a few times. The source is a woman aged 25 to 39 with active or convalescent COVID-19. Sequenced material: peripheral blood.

The CDR3 here is CASSQDYFSGTGVSPLHF. The CDR3 coding sequence is TGTGCCAGCAGCCAAGATTATTTCAGCGGGACAGGGGTATCACCCCTCCACTTT. The chain is built from TRBV3-1 (or the pseudogene TRBV3-2) and TRBJ1-6; 10 bases align to TRBD1. CDR1 is LGHDT, CDR2 YNNKEL, per germline (reference sequence). The CDR3 covers 18 residues. Trimming removed 0 bases from V and 10 bases from J; junction bases left unmatched: 12.